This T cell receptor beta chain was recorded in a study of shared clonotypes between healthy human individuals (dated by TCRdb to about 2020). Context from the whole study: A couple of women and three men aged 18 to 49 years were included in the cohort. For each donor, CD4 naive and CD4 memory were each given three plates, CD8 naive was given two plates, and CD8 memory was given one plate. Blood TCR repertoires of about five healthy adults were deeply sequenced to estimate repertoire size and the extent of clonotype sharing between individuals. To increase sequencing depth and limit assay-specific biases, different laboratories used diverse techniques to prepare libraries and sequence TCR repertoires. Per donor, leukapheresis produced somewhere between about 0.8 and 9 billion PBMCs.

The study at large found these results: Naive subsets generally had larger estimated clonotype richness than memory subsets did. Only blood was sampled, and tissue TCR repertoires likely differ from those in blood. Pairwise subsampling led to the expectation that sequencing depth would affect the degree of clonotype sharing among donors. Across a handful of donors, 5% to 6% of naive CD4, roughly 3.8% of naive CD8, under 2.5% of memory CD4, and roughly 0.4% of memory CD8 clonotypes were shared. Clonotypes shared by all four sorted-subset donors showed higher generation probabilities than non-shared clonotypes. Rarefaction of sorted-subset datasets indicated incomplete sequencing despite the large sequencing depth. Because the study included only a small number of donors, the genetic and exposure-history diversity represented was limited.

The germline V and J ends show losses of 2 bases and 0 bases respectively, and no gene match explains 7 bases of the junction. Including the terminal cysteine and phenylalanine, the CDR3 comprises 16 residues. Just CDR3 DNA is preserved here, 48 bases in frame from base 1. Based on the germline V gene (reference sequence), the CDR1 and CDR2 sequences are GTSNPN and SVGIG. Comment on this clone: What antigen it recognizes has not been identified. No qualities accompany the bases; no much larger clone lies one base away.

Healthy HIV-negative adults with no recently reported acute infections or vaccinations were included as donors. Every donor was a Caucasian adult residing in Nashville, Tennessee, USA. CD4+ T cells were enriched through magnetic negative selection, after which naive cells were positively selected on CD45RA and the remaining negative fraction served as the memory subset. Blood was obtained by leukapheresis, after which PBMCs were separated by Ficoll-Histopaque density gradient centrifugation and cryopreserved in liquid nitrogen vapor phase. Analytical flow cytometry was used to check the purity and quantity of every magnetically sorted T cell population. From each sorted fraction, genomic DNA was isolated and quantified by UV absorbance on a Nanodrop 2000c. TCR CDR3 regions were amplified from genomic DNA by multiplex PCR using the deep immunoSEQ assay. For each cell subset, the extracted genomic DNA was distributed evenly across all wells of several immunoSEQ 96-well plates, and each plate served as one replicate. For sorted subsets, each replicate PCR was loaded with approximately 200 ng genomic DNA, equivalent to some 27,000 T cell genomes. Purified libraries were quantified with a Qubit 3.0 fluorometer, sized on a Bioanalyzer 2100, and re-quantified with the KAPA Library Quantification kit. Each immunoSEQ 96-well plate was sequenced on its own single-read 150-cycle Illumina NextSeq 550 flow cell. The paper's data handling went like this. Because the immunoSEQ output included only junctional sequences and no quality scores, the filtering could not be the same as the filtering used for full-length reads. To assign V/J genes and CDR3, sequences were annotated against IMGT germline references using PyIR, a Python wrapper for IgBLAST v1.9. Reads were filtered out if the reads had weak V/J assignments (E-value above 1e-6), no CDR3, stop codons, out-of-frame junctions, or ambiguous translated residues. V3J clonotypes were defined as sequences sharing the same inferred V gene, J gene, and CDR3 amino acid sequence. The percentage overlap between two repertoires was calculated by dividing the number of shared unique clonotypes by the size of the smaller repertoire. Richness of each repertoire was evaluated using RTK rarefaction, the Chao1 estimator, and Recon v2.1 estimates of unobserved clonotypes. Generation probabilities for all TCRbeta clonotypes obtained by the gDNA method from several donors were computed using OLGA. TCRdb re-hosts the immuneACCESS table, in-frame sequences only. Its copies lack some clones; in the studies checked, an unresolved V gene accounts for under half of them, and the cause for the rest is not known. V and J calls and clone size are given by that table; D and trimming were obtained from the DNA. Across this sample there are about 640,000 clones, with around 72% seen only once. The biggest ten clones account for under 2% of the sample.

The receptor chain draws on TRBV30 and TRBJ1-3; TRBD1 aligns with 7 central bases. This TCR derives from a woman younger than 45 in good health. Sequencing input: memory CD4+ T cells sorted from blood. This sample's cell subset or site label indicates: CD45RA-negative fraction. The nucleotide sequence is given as TGTGCCTGGAGTTCTCCGGGACAGATCTCTGGAAACACCATATATTTT. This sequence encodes CAWSSPGQISGNTIYF.